This T cell receptor beta chain was captured in a study of T-cell memory formation after mild COVID-19. As for the study in general: Most TCR clusters belonged to a single donor.

Overall study findings and caveats: Within pre-infection memory, some responding clones were found, suggesting cross-reactive memory joined.

Barcoded TCR alpha and TCR beta cDNA libraries with UMIs came from 5'RACE using constant-segment primers. Each CDR3 protein gets one entry after TCRdb re-called the 5' RACE reads with MiXCR. Of 540,000 or so distinct CDR3 sequences in the sample, over 20% are singletons; the top ten hold approximately 12%. Of note for this clonotype: Antigen: not known.

The CDR3 contains 16 residues. Germline V gene data show CDR1 as SGHTA and CDR2 as FQGTGA. Losses at the gene ends were 5 bases for V and 6 bases for J; bases not matched to a gene: 11. The chain uses TRBV7-3 and TRBJ2-1, with 9 positions matching TRBD1. The origin of this receptor is an adult woman who had mild COVID-19 (a few samples of this study predate the infection). Cell type and time point are not known. The sequencing sample was made of PBMCs or a T cell subset sorted from them (not recorded which). CDR3 amino acids: CASSAWGTGMSNEQFF. In nucleotides, the CDR3 is TGTGCCAGCAGCGCCTGGGGGACAGGGATGAGCAATGAGCAGTTCTTC.